These T cell receptor beta chains were read from a single sample in a study of T cell responses to AZD1222 COVID-19 vaccine. The table came from immunoSEQ multiplex PCR; TCRdb's copy has only in-frame clones and leaves some out. The top ten clones hold roughly 15% of a sample with about 85,000 clones, 75% to 90% of them seen once. Source: peripheral blood, taken on day 0 of AZD1222 vaccination. The receptors come from an adult in good health. Each CDR3 is given with its conserved first and last residue. D genes are given only for firm matches. Clone size is shown for a subset of rows, as once, few, many or a class of expanded clone.

cdr3_length	j_call	d_call	clone_size	v_call	cdr3_aa
14	TRBJ1-1	-	-	TRBV4-2	CASSQVASPGGAFF
15	TRBJ1-2	TRBD1	-	TRBV24-1	CATSVPGQGLYGYTF
12	TRBJ2-7	TRBD2	-	TRBV19	CASGTSGNEQYF
14	TRBJ1-4	TRBD1	-	TRBV15	CATSRDRGYEKLFF
21	TRBJ2-1	TRBD1	-	TRBV10-2	CASRRDRGRMTSGPTGNEQFF
15	TRBJ2-7	-	-	TRBV19	CASSGSRMGSYEQYF
15	TRBJ2-2	-	-	TRBV5-1	CASSLGDREAGELFF
18	TRBJ2-3	TRBD2	-	TRBV27	CASRLGLAGFPYTDTQYF
12	TRBJ1-2	-	-	TRBV2	CANKGSGYGYTF
11	TRBJ2-7	-	few	TRBV20-1	CSAFKGNEQYF
16	TRBJ1-6	-	once	TRBV5-1	CASSLGHEGGSSPLHF
15	TRBJ2-7	-	-	TRBV7-8	CASSPPGTHTYEQYF
16	TRBJ1-4	-	-	TRBV11-3	CASSFVAAATNEKLFF
10	TRBJ1-2	-	many	TRBV20-1	CSARDHGYTF
15	TRBJ1-5	-	-	TRBV7-8	CASSLAGRSNQPQHF
15	TRBJ1-1	-	-	TRBV6-1	CASSEQSLGGTEAFF
15	TRBJ2-1	TRBD2	-	TRBV5-1	CASSLSLAGSNEQFF
15	TRBJ2-3	-	-	TRBV7-9	CASSLGRDSADTQYF
13	TRBJ2-1	-	-	TRBV7-3	CASSLDLNNEQFF
15	TRBJ1-2	-	-	TRBV29-1	CSVKSHPGPNYGYTF